This entry is about one TCR beta chain. No antigen is known for it. These data are taken from a study of PD-1 blockade in classical Hodgkin lymphoma. Study background: Intravenous nivolumab at 3 mg/kg was given to patients every 2 weeks. Study outcomes and limitations: The origin of the repertoire differences remains undefined, with disease activity or prior therapy as possible causes. Reported findings placed baseline TCR diversity lower in newly diagnosed patients (compared with healthy donors).

The CDR3 is 17 residues long. The germline V gene has CDR1 SGHVS and CDR2 FNYEAQ. The V end was cut by 6 bases, the J end by 2 bases, with 22 bases between. The time point denotes: cycle 4 day 1 (C4D1), after 6 weeks of nivolumab. Each patient's relapse followed autologous stem cell transplantation, and brentuximab vedotin exposure varied. Produced via immunoSEQ multiplex PCR; TCRdb's table is partial and in-frame only. The data contain over 70,000 clones, 90% of them seen just once; the ten biggest clones take up 2.5% to 3.5%. This sequence was found in a human donor with classical Hodgkin lymphoma. This specimen consisted of peripheral blood mononuclear cells (PBMCs), obtained before the fourth cycle of nivolumab. V and J are TRBV7-6 and TRBJ2-5, with D maybe TRBD2 (6 bases). The CDR3 DNA sequence: TGTGCCAGCAGTCCCCGCTGGGCTAGCGATGCTCAAGAGACCCAGTACTTC. Protein sequence: CASSPRWASDAQETQYF.